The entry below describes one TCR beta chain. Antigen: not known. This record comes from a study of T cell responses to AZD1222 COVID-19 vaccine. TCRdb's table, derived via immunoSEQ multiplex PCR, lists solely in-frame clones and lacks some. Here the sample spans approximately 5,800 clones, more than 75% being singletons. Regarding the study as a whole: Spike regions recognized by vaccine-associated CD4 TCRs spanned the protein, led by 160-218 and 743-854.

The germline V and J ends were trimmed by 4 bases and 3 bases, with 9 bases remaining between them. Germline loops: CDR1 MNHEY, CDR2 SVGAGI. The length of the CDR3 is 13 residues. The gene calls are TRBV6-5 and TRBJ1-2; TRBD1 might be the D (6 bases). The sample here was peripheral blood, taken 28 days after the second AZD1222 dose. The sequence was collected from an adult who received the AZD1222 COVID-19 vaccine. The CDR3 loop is CASSLTGYYGYTF. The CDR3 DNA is TGTGCCAGCAGTTTAACAGGGTACTATGGCTACACCTTC.